Each of the 11 T cell receptor beta chains below was sequenced from the same sample in a study of blood T cell repertoires in COVID-19. Profiled with immunoSEQ multiplex PCR; TCRdb holds only in-frame clones, not every one. The sample carries over 250,000 clones, about 80% recorded once. Sequences were obtained from PBMCs or T cells enriched from blood (not recorded which). The receptors derive from a man aged 25-40 years with acute COVID-19.

The chain uses TRBV9 and TRBJ1-2; perhaps TRBD1 as D (5 bases). Per germline, CDR1 SGDLS and CDR2 YYNGEE. The CDR3 runs 15 residues. Trimming took off 0 bases at V and 4 bases at J, with 13 bases between the two ends. This CDR3 is CASSVEVRTSYGYTF. As DNA, the CDR3 is TGTGCCAGCAGCGTAGAAGTTCGGACATCCTATGGCTACACCTTC.

The chain recombines TRBV5-1 with TRBJ2-2; D is perhaps TRBD2 (5 bases). The V and J ends lost 4 bases and 4 bases respectively, with 23 bases between them. Germline CDR1 reads SGHRS; CDR2 reads YFSETQ. This CDR3 contains 18 residues. CDR3 DNA sequence: TGCGCCAGCAGCCCGAGGGAAAGGGTAGGATTGAGCACCGGGGAGCTGTTTTTT. Its translation: CASSPRERVGLSTGELFF. The full variable domain, its missing parts supplied by reference TRBV5-1 and TRBJ2-2, is KAGVTQTPRYLIKTRGQQVTLSCSPISGHRSVSWYQQTPGQGLQFLFEYFSETQRNKGNFPGRFSGRQFSNSRSEMNVSTLELGDSALYLCASSPRERVGLSTGELFFGEGSRLTVL.

As regards this clone: At one end the junction does not follow the germline gene, possibly because of a read error. This chain links TRBV5-1 with TRBJ2-3; 9 bases are a match to TRBD2. The CDR3 runs 16 residues. In germline, CDR1 is SGHRS, CDR2 YFSETQ. For the CDR3, the DNA is TGTGCCAGCAGCTTGGGAGGCGGGAGGGCTCAGGATACGCAGTATTTT. Residues: CASSLGGGRAQDTQYF.

The table lists this clone with a count of one. The gene calls are TRBV6-4 and TRBJ2-3; 13 bases align to TRBD2. Germline loops: CDR1 MRHNA, CDR2 SNTAGT. This CDR3 is built from 15 residues. V was pared by 0 bases and J by 6 bases, with 0 bases of the junction left unmatched. The CDR3 spells CASSDSTSGGDTQYF. The CDR3 region has the DNA TGTGCCAGCAGTGACTCGACTAGCGGGGGGGATACGCAGTATTTT.

This sequence joins TRBV6-6 and TRBJ2-7, with 7 positions matching TRBD2. V was clipped by 10 bases and J by 7 bases; unmatched bases: 10. The CDR3 contains 12 residues. In germline, CDR1 is MNHNY, CDR2 SVGAGI (reference sequence). The CDR3 region has the DNA TGTGCCATCGAAGCGGGATCTGGGGAGCAGTACGTC. It is translated as CAIEAGSGEQYV.

V usage is TRBV25-1 and J usage is TRBJ2-3; possibly TRBD1 for D (6 bases). V gave up 4 bases and J gave up 3 bases, with 11 bases separating them. This CDR3 comprises 14 residues. Germline CDR1 and CDR2: MGHDK and SYGVNS. The DNA for the CDR3 is TGTGCCAGCAGTGGTACAGGGCAGACAGATACGCAGTATTTT. Amino acid sequence: CASSGTGQTDTQYF.

The chain combines TRBV27 with TRBJ1-1; D may be TRBD1 (6 bases). Germline assignment: CDR1 MNHEY and CDR2 SMNVEV (reference sequence). Trimming took 5 bases from V and 4 from J, leaving 11 bases between them. The CDR3 extends over 13 amino acids. The CDR3: CASSAGATTEAFF. The CDR3 bases are TGTGCCAGCAGTGCAGGGGCGACCACTGAAGCTTTCTTT.

The genes are TRBV11-3 and TRBJ2-5; TRBD1 might be the D (5 bases). The CDR3 consists of 14 residues. The germline V gene encodes CDR1 SGHNT and CDR2 YENEEA. Trimming left V 7 bases short and J 2 bases short, with 14 bases between. The CDR3 loop is CASTQQGRQETQYF. DNA for the CDR3: TGTGCCAGCACCCAGCAGGGAAGACAAGAGACCCAGTACTTC.

The CDR3 bases are TGTGCCATCAGTGAGTCGGGAGGGAGGGTCAATGAGCAGTTCTTC. It specifies CAISESGGRVNEQFF. The rearrangement links TRBV10-3 to TRBJ2-1; 7 bases map to TRBD2. The CDR3 extends over 15 amino acids. V trimming: 0 bases; J trimming: 6 bases; junction bases outside the gene matches: 5. CDR1 is ENHRY, CDR2 SYGVKD, per germline.

The V gene is TRBV4-3, the J gene TRBJ2-1; weak D call: TRBD2 (5 bases). Per the germline V gene, CDR1 is LGHNA and CDR2 is YSLEER. There are 18 residues in the CDR3. The V gene lost 7 bases and the J gene lost 7 bases, with 29 bases spanning the gap. CDR3 residues: CASTSPGVGGNAKNEQFF. The CDR3 nucleotides read TGCGCCAGCACCTCACCAGGCGTCGGAGGTAATGCGAAAAATGAGCAGTTCTTC.

The DNA of the CDR3 is TGTGCCACCAGGAACAGGGACTACAATGAGCAGTTCTTC. It yields the protein CATRNRDYNEQFF. The chain combines TRBV24-1 with TRBJ2-1, with D perhaps matching TRBD1 (6 bases). With 7 bases removed from V and 3 bases from J, the gap between germline ends came to 9 bases. This CDR3 has 13 residues. In germline, CDR1 is KGHDR, CDR2 SFDVKD.